This TCR beta chain is from a study of blood T cell repertoires in COVID-19. Study details: Acute and convalescent COVID-19 samples came from the United States, Italy and Spain. T cells, B-cell-depleted T cells, or PBMCs supplied cDNA or gDNA.

Seattle patients were enrolled while actively infected and followed longitudinally. Original handling: By means of reference gene primer amplification, nucleated cell counts were estimated. TCRdb keeps only in-frame clones here, not all; method: immunoSEQ multiplex PCR. The V and J calls and clone size are taken from that table; D and trimming were inferred from the DNA. The data hold around 180,000 clones, with 75% to 85% observed a single time. The V end lost 1 base, the J end lost 1 base, and 4 bases lay between the germline ends. From germline, CDR1 is LNHDA and CDR2 SQIVND (reference sequence). The CDR3 extends over 13 amino acids.

The chain has TRBV19 and TRBJ1-1; D remains ambiguous. Sequenced input: peripheral blood. The TCR comes from a woman of 80 years or more with COVID-19, enrolled during active disease. CDR3 sequence: CASSIGANTEAFF. CDR3 DNA: TGTGCCAGTAGTATAGGAGCGAACACTGAAGCTTTCTTT.